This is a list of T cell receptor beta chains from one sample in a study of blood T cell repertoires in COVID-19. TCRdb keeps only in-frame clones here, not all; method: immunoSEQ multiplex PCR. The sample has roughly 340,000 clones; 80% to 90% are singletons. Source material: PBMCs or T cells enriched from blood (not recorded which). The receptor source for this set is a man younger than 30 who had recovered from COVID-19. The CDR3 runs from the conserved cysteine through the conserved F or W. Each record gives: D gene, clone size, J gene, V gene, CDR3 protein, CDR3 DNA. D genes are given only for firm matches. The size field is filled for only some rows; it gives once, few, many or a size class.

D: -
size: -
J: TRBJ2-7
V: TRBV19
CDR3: CASSDRSTGEQYF
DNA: TGTGCCAGTAGCGATCGGTCAACGGGGGAGCAGTACTTC

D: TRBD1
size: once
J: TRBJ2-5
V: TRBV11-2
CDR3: CASSHVSGTGGRKTQYF
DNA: TGTGCCAGCAGCCACGTTTCCGGGACAGGGGGCAGGAAGACCCAGTACTTC

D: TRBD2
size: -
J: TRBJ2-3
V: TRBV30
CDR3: CAWTRLATHTDTQYF
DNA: TGTGCCTGGACGAGACTAGCGACCCACACAGATACGCAGTATTTT

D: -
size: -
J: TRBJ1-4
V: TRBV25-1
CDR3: CASSDFWGREKLFF
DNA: TGTGCCAGCAGTGATTTTTGGGGGCGTGAAAAACTGTTTTTT

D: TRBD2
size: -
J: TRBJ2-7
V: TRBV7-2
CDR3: CASSHPSGTSGSHEQYF
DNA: TGTGCCAGCAGTCATCCATCCGGGACTAGCGGGAGCCACGAGCAGTACTTC

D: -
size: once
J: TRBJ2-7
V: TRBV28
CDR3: CASRDNYEQYF
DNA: TGTGCCAGCCGGGACAACTACGAGCAGTACTTC

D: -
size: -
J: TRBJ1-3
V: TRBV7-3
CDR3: CASSLSSSSGNTIYF
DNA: TGTGCCAGCAGCTTATCTTCTAGCTCTGGAAACACCATATATTTT

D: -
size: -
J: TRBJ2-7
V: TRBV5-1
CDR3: CASSLSGNSYEQYF
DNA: TGCGCCAGCAGCTTGTCGGGAAACTCCTACGAGCAGTACTTC

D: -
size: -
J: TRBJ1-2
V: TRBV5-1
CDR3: CASSLGRGRSGYTF
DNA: TGCGCCAGCAGCTTGGGGAGGGGTCGCAGTGGCTACACCTTC

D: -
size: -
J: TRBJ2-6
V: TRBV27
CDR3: CASSLFAGKGGANVLTF
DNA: TGTGCCAGCAGTTTATTCGCAGGGAAAGGTGGGGCCAACGTCCTGACTTTC

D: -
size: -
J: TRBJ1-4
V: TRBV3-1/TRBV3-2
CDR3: CASHPSGYGEKLFF
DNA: TGTGCCAGCCACCCCTCAGGGTACGGTGAAAAACTGTTTTTT

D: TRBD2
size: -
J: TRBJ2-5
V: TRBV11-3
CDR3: CASSFGLAGEETQYF
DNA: TGTGCCAGCAGCTTCGGACTAGCGGGAGAAGAGACCCAGTACTTC

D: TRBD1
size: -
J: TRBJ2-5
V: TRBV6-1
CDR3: CASSDRGRGETQYF
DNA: TGTGCCAGCAGTGACAGGGGGCGAGGAGAGACCCAGTACTTC

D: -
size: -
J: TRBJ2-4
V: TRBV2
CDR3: CASSEQNLAKNIQYF
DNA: TGTGCCAGCAGTGAACAGAACCTAGCCAAAAACATTCAGTACTTC

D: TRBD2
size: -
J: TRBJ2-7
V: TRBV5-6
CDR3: CASSLVAGAYEQYF
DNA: TGTGCCAGCAGCTTAGTAGCGGGAGCCTACGAGCAGTACTTC

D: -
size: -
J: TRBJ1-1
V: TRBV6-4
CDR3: CASSGPGTEAFF
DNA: TGTGCCAGCAGTGGTCCCGGGACAGAAGCTTTCTTT

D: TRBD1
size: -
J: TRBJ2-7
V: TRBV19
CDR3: CASSGGQGSSYEQYF
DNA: TGTGCCAGTAGTGGGGGACAGGGTAGCTCCTACGAGCAGTACTTC

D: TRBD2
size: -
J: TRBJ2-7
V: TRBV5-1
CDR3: CASSSTSGKGEYEQYF
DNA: TGCGCCAGCAGCTCTACTAGCGGAAAAGGAGAGTACGAGCAGTACTTC

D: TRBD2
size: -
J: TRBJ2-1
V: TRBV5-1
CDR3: CASSTRGGPYNEQFF
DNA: TGCGCCAGCAGCACCCGGGGGGGCCCTTACAATGAGCAGTTCTTC

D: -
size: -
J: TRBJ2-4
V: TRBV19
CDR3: CASSWGRGSHIQYF
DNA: TGTGCCAGTAGTTGGGGCAGGGGTTCTCACATTCAGTACTTC

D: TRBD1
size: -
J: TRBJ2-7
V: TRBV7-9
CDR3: CASSQDRAYEQYF
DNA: TGTGCCAGCAGCCAGGACAGGGCCTACGAGCAGTACTTC

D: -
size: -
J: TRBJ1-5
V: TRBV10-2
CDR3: CASRREGNQPQHF
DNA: TGCGCCAGCAGGAGGGAGGGCAATCAGCCCCAGCATTTT

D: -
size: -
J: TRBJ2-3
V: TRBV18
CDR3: CASSPSSTDTQYF
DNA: TGTGCCAGCTCACCTAGCAGCACAGATACGCAGTATTTT

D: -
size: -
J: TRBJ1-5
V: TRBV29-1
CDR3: CSVEDNSNQPQHF
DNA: TGCAGCGTTGAGGACAATAGCAATCAGCCCCAGCATTTT

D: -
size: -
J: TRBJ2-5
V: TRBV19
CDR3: CASSHRQPLGQETQYF
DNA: TGTGCCAGTAGTCACCGACAGCCCTTGGGTCAAGAGACCCAGTACTTC

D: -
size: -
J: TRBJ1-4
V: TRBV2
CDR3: CASRDGGQLQKLFF
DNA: TGTGCCAGCAGAGACGGCGGACAGTTACAAAAACTGTTTTTT

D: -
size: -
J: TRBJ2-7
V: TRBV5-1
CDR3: CASSFGLSYEQYF
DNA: TGCGCCAGCAGCTTCGGTCTCTCCTACGAGCAGTACTTC

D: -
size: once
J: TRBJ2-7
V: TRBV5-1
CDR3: CASSPAAGLYEQYF
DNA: TGCGCCAGCAGCCCTGCGGCGGGTCTCTACGAGCAGTACTTC

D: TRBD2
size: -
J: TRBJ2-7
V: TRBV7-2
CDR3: CASSPGLAGYEQYF
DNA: TGTGCCAGCAGCCCGGGACTAGCGGGCTACGAGCAGTACTTC

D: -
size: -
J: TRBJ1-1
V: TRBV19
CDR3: CASSTPSGLEVEAFF
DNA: TGTGCCAGTAGTACCCCCTCGGGTTTGGAGGTCGAAGCTTTCTTT

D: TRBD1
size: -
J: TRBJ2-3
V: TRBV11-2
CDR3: CASSEDRASTDTQYF
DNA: TGTGCCAGCAGCGAGGACAGGGCAAGCACAGATACGCAGTATTTT

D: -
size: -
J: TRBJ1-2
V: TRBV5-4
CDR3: CASSPDPGTNYGYTF
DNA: TGTGCCAGCAGCCCCGATCCAGGGACTAACTATGGCTACACCTTC

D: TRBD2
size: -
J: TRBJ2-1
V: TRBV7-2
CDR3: CASSLFGTSGYNEQFF
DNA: TGTGCCAGCAGCCTGTTCGGGACTAGCGGATACAATGAGCAGTTCTTC

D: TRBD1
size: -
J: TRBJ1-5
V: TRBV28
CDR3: CASSLGQGDQPQHF
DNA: TGTGCCAGCAGTTTGGGACAGGGCGATCAGCCCCAGCATTTT

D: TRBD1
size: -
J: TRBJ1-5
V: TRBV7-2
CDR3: CASSWDSKPTQPQHF
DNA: TGTGCCAGCAGCTGGGACAGCAAACCTACGCAGCCCCAGCATTTT

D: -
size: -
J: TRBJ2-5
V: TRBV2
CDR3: CASRREAGEETQYF
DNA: TGTGCCAGCAGACGAGAGGCAGGGGAAGAGACCCAGTACTTC

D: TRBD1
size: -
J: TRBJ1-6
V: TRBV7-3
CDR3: CASSQTGLGNSPLHF
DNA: TGTGCCAGCAGCCAGACAGGGTTGGGGAATTCACCCCTCCACTTT

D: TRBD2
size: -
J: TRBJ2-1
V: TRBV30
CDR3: CAWSLAGVRYNEQFF
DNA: TGTGCCTGGAGCCTAGCGGGAGTAAGATACAATGAGCAGTTCTTC

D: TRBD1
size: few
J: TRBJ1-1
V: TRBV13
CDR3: CASSLNLIRGLNTEAFF
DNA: TGTGCCAGCAGCTTAAACCTTATCAGGGGGCTTAACACTGAAGCTTTCTTT

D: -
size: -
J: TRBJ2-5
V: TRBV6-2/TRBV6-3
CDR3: CASSFAPGRTQYF
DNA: TGTGCCAGCAGTTTCGCCCCCGGTAGGACCCAGTACTTC

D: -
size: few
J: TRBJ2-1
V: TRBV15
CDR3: CATSRAEKLSEQFF
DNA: TGTGCCACCAGCAGAGCGGAGAAGCTAAGTGAGCAGTTCTTC

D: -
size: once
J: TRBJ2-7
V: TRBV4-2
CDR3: CASSQDWIQPGVSYEQYF
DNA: TGTGCCAGCAGCCAAGATTGGATCCAGCCAGGGGTCTCCTACGAGCAGTACTTC

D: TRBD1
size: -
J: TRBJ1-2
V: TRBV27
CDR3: CASSLRGQGGFYGYTF
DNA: TGTGCCAGCAGTTTACGGGGACAGGGGGGGTTCTATGGCTACACCTTC

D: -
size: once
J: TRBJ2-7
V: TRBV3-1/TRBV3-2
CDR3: CASSQGFGYEQYF
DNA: TGTGCCAGCAGCCAAGGGTTCGGCTACGAGCAGTACTTC

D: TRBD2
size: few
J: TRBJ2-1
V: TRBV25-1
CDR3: CASSDGTSGRWFF
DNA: TGTGCCAGCAGTGATGGGACTAGCGGGAGATGGTTCTTC

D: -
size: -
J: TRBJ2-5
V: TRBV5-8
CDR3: CASSLGGSPRRETQYF
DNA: TGTGCCAGCAGCTTGGGTGGTAGCCCGAGGCGGGAGACCCAGTACTTC

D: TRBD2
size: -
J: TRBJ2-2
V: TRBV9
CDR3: CASSPSGNTGELFF
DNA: TGTGCCAGCAGCCCTAGCGGTAACACCGGGGAGCTGTTTTTT

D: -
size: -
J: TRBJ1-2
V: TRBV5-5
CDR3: CASSLVDSNYGYTF
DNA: TGTGCCAGCAGCTTGGTGGACAGCAACTATGGCTACACCTTC